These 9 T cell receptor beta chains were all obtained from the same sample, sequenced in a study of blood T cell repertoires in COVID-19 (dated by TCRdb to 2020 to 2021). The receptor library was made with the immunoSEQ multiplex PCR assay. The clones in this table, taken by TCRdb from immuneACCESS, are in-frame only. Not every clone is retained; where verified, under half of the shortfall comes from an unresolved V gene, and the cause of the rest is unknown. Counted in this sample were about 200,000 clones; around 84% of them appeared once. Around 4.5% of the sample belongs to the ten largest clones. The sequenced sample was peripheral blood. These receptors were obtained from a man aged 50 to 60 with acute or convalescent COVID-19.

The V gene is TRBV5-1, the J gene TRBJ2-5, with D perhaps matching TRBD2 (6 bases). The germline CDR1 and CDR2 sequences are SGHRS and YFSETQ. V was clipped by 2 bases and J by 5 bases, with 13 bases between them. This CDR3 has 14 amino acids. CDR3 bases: TGCGCCAGCAGCTTTATAGGACGGGAGGAGACCCAGTACTTC. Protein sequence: CASSFIGREETQYF.

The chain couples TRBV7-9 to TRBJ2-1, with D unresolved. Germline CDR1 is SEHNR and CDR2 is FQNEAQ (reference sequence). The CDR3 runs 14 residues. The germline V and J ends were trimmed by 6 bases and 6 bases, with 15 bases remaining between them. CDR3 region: CASRGRASVNEQFF. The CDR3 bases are TGTGCCAGCAGGGGTCGAGCGTCGGTCAATGAGCAGTTCTTC. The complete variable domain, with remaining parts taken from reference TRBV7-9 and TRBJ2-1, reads DTGVSQNPRHKITKRGQNVTFRCDPISEHNRLYWYRQTLGQGPEFLTYFQNEAQLEKSRLLSDRFSAERPKGSFSTLEIQRTEQGDSAMYLCASRGRASVNEQFFGPGTRLTVL.

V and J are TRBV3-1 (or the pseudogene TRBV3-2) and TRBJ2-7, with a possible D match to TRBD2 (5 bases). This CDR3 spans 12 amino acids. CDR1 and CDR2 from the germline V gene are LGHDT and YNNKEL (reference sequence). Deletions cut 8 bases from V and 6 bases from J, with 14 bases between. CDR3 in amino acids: CASRTGFAEQYF. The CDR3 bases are TGTGCCAGCCGGACGGGGTTCGCCGAGCAGTACTTC.

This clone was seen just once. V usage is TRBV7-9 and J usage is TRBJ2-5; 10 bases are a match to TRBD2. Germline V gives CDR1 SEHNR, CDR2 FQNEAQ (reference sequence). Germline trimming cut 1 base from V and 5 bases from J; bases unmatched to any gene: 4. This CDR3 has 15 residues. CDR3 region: CASSLVAGGLETQYF. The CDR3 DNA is TGTGCCAGCAGCTTAGTAGCGGGGGGCCTGGAGACCCAGTACTTC.

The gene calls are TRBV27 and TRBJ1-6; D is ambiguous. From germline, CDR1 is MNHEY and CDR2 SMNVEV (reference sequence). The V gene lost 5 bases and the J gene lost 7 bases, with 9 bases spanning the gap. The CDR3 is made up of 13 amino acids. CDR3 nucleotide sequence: TGTGCCAGCAGTGAATGGGCGAATTCACCCCTCCACTTT. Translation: CASSEWANSPLHF.

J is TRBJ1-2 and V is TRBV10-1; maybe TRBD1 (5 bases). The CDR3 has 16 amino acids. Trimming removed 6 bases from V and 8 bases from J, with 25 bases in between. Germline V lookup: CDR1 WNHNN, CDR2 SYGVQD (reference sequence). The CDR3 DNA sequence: TGCGCCAGCAGGAAAAACCCTCAGGGTGGGAAATGCGGCTACACCTTC. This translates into CASRKNPQGGKCGYTF.

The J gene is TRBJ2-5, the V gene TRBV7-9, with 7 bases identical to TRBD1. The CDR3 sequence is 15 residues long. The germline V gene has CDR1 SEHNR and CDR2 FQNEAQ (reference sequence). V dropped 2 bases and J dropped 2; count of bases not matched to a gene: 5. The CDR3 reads CASSLLGTEQETQYF. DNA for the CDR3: TGTGCCAGCAGCTTATTAGGGACAGAGCAAGAGACCCAGTACTTC.

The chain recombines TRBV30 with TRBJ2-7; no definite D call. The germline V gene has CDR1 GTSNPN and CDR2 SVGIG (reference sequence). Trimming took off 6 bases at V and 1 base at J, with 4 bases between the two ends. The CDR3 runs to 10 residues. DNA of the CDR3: TGTGCCTGCGGTTCCTACGAGCAGTACTTC. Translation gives CACGSYEQYF.

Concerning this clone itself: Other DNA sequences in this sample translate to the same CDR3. CDR3 bases: TGTGCCAGCAGTACAGGGGGCGTAGACTATGGCTACACCTTC. Its protein product is CASSTGGVDYGYTF. This rearrangement joins TRBV6-5 to TRBJ1-2; 9 nucleotides agree with TRBD1. The CDR3 has 14 residues. Trimming removed 5 bases from V and 3 bases from J; junction bases left unmatched: 4. The germline gives CDR1 MNHEY, CDR2 SVGAGI.